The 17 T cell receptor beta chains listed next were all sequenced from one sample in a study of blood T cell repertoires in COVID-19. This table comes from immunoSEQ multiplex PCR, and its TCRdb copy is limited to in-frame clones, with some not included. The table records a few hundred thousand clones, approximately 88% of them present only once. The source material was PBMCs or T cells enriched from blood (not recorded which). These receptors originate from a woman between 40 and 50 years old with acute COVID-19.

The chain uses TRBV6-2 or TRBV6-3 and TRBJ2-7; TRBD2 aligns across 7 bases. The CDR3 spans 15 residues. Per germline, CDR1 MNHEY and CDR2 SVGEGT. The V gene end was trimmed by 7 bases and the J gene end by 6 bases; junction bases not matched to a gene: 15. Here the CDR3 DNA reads TGTGCCAGCACCCCTTGGGCGGGGGTCGAGGGCGAGCAGTACTTC. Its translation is CASTPWAGVEGEQYF.

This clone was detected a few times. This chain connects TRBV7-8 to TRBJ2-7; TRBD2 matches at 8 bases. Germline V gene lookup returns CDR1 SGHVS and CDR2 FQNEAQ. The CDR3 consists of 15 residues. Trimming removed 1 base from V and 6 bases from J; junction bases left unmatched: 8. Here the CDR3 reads CASSLVGTRVVEQYF. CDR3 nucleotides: TGTGCCAGCAGCTTAGTCGGGACTAGGGTTGTCGAGCAGTACTTC.

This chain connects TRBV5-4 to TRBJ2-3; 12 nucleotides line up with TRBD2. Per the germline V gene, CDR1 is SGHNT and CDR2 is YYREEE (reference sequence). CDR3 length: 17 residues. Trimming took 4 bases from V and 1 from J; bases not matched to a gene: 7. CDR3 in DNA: TGTGCCAGCAGCGACCGCCGACTAGCGGGGGGCACAGATACGCAGTATTTT. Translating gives CASSDRRLAGGTDTQYF.

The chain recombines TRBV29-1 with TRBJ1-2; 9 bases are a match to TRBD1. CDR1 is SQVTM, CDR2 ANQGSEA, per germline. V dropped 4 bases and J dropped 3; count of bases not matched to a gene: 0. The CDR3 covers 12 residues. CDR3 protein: CSVGTGDYGYTF. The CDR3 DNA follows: TGCAGCGTTGGGACAGGGGACTATGGCTACACCTTC.

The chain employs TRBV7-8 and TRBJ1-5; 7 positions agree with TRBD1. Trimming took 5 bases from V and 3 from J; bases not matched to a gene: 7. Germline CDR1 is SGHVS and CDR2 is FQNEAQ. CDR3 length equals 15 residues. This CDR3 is CASSLLQGVNQPQHF. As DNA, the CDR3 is TGTGCCAGCAGCCTCCTTCAGGGGGTCAATCAGCCCCAGCATTTT.

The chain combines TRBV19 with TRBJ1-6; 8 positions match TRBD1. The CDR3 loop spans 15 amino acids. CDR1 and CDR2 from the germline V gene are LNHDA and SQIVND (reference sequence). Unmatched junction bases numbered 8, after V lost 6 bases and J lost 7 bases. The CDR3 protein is CASRPDRATNSPLHF. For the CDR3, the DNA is TGTGCCAGTAGGCCGGACAGGGCAACGAATTCACCCCTCCACTTT.

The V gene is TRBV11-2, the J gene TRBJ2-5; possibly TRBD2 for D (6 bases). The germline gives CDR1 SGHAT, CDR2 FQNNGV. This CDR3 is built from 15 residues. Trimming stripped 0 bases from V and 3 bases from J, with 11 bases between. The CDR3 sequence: CASSLEWGDEETQYF. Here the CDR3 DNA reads TGTGCCAGCAGCTTAGAGTGGGGGGATGAAGAGACCCAGTACTTC.

CDR3 sequence reads: CASSLTAGTTDTQYF. CDR3 DNA: TGTGCCAGCAGCTTAACGGCGGGGACCACAGATACGCAGTATTTT. This chain links TRBV7-9 with TRBJ2-3, with D possibly TRBD2 on 6 matching bases. CDR1 and CDR2 (germline): SEHNR, FQNEAQ (reference sequence). V was cut by 2 bases and J by 2 bases, with 11 bases left in between. The CDR3 totals 15 residues.

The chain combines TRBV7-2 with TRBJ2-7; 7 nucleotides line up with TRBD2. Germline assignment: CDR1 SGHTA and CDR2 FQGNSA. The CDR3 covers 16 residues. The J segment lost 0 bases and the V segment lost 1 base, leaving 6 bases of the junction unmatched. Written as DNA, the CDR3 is TGTGCCAGCAGCTTAGAGACCGGGAGGAGCTCCTACGAGCAGTACTTC. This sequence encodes CASSLETGRSSYEQYF. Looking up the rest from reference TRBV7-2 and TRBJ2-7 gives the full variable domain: GAGVSQSPSNKVTEKGKDVELRCDPISGHTALYWYRQSLGQGLEFLIYFQGNSAPDKSGLPSDRFSAERTGGSVSTLTIQRTQQEDSAVYLCASSLETGRSSYEQYFGPGTRLTVT.

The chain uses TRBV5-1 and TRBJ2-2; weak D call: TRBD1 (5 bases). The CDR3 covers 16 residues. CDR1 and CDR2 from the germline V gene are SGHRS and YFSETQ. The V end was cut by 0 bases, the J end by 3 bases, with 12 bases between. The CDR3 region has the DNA TGCGCCAGCAGCTTGGTGGGCAGGGTGGACACCGGGGAGCTGTTTTTT. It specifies CASSLVGRVDTGELFF.

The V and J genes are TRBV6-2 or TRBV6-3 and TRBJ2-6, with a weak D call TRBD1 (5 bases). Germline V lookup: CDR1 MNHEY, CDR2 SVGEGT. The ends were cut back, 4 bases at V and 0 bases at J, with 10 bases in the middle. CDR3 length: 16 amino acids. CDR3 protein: CASSFLTGSGANVLTF. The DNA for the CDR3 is TGTGCCAGCAGTTTCTTAACAGGCTCTGGGGCCAACGTCCTGACTTTC.

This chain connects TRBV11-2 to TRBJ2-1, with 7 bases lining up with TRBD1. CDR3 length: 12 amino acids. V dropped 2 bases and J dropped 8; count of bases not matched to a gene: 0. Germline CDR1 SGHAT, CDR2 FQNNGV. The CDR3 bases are TGTGCCAGCAGCTTAAGGGGGCATGAGCAGTTCTTC. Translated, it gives CASSLRGHEQFF.

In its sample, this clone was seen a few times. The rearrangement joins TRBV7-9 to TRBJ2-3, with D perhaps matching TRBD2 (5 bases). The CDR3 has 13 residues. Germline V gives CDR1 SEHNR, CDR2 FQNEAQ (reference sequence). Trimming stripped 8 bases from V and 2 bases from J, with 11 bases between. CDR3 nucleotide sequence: TGTGCCAGCGAGTCGGGGAACACAGATACGCAGTATTTT. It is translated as CASESGNTDTQYF. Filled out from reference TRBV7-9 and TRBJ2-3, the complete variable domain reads DTGVSQNPRHKITKRGQNVTFRCDPISEHNRLYWYRQTLGQGPEFLTYFQNEAQLEKSRLLSDRFSAERPKGSFSTLEIQRTEQGDSAMYLCASESGNTDTQYFGPGTRLTVL.

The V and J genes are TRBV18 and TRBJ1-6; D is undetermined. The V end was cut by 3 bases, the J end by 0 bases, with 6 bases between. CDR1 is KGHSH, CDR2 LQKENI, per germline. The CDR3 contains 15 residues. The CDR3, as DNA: TGTGCCAGCTCACCCCCAGGCTCCTATAATTCACCCCTCCACTTT. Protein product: CASSPPGSYNSPLHF.

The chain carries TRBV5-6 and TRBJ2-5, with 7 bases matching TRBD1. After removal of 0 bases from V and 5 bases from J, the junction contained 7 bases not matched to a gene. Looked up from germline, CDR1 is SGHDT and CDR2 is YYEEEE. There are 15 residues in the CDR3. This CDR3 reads CASSLGDSAAETQYF. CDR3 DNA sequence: TGTGCCAGCAGCTTGGGGGACAGCGCAGCGGAGACCCAGTACTTC.

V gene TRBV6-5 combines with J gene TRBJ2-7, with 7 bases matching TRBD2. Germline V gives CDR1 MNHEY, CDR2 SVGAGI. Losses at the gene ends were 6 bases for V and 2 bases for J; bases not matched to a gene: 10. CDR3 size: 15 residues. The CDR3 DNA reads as TGTGCCAGCAGCCCCTCGGGGGGAACTCCCTACGAGCAGTACTTC. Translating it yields CASSPSGGTPYEQYF.

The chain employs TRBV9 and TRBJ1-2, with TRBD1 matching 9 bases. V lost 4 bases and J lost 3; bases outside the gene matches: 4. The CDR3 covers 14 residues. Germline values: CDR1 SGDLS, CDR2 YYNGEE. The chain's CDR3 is CASSSTGGYYGYTF. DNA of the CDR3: TGTGCCAGCAGCTCCACAGGGGGCTACTATGGCTACACCTTC.